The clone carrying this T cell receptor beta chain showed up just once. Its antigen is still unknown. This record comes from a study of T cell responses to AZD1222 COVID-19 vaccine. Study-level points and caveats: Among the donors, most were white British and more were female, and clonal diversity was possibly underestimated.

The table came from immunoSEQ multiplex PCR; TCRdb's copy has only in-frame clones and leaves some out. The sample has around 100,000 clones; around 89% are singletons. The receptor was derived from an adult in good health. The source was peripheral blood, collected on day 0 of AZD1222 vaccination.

The CDR3 sequence: CASSPRSGREAGELFF. For the CDR3, the DNA is TGTGCCAGCAGTCCCCGTAGCGGGAGGGAAGCCGGGGAGCTGTTTTTT. J is TRBJ2-2 and V is TRBV7-3; 11 positions match TRBD2. V gave up 6 bases and J gave up 6 bases; unmatched junction bases: 9. CDR1 is SGHTA and CDR2 is FQGTGA in the germline V gene. This CDR3 spans 16 amino acids.